The 22 T cell receptor beta chains presented below share a single source sample, sequenced in a study of blood T cell repertoires in COVID-19. TCRdb's table, derived via immunoSEQ multiplex PCR, lists solely in-frame clones and lacks some. The table has roughly 290,000 clones, roughly 89% seen once. The sequenced material came from PBMCs or T cells enriched from blood (not recorded which). The receptors here all came from a woman between 18 and 29 years old with acute COVID-19.

This clone was seen a handful of times. This chain uses TRBV7-6 with TRBJ2-1; D perhaps matches TRBD1 (5 bases). This CDR3 is 14 amino acids long. Trimming took 2 bases from V and 6 from J, leaving 11 bases between them. Germline lookup yields CDR1 SGHVS and CDR2 FNYEAQ. Here the CDR3 reads CASSLIGVGNEQFF. CDR3 in DNA: TGTGCCAGCAGCTTAATAGGGGTCGGCAATGAGCAGTTCTTC.

The rearrangement joins TRBV19 to TRBJ2-7; 9 bases map to TRBD2. The CDR3 has 13 residues. The germline gives CDR1 LNHDA, CDR2 SQIVND (reference sequence). The V segment lost 5 bases and the J segment 4 bases; nucleotides outside the gene matches: 3. In DNA, the CDR3 is TGTGCCAGTAGTGTGGGACTAGCTTACGAGCAGTACTTC. This encodes CASSVGLAYEQYF.

The gene calls are TRBV11-2 and TRBJ2-5, with D possibly TRBD2 on 6 matching bases. The V end lost 4 bases, the J end lost 2 bases, and 11 bases lay between the germline ends. This CDR3 spans 14 amino acids. Germline CDR1 SGHAT, CDR2 FQNNGV. The CDR3 coding sequence is TGTGCCAGCAGCTCCCGGAGGGCTCAAGAGACCCAGTACTTC. This gives the protein CASSSRRAQETQYF.

The chain combines TRBV28 with TRBJ2-3; TRBD2 matches at 12 bases. V shed 7 bases, J shed 6 bases, and the junction held 5 bases outside the gene matches. This CDR3 is built from 14 residues. Germline CDR1 MDHEN, CDR2 SYDVKM. The CDR3, as DNA: TGTGCCAGCACACTAGCGGGAGGTGAGGATACGCAGTATTTT. Translation gives CASTLAGGEDTQYF. Combining the CDR3 with reference TRBV28 and TRBJ2-3 gives the whole variable domain DVKVTQSSRYLVKRTGEKVFLECVQDMDHENMFWYRQDPGLGLRLIYFSYDVKMKEKGDIPEGYSVSREKKERFSLILESASTNQTSMYLCASTLAGGEDTQYFGPGTRLTVL.

The rearrangement links TRBV10-3 to TRBJ2-1; the D gene is possibly TRBD1 (6 bases). Germline V gene data show CDR1 as ENHRY and CDR2 as SYGVKD. Trimming took off 4 bases at V and 8 bases at J, with 21 bases between the two ends. The CDR3 totals 16 residues. This CDR3 reads CAISGGTGLSMDEQFF. DNA for the CDR3: TGTGCCATCAGTGGAGGAACAGGGTTAAGTATGGATGAGCAGTTCTTC.

The genes are TRBV11-2 and TRBJ2-1; 8 bases fit TRBD2. Germline CDR1 is SGHAT and CDR2 is FQNNGV. The CDR3 has 17 residues. Losses at the gene ends were 7 bases for V and 6 bases for J; bases not matched to a gene: 17. CDR3 sequence (DNA): TGTGCCAGCACCCGATACCTCGAGCGGGAGACCGGCAATGAGCAGTTCTTC. This sequence encodes CASTRYLERETGNEQFF.

This chain joins TRBV28 and TRBJ1-4, with TRBD1 matching 8 bases. Germline trimming cut 7 bases from V and 4 bases from J; bases unmatched to any gene: 5. Germline CDR1 MDHEN, CDR2 SYDVKM. The CDR3 sequence is 14 residues long. DNA for the CDR3: TGTGCCAGCACCGACGGACAGGGTAATGAAAAACTGTTTTTT. This sequence encodes CASTDGQGNEKLFF.

CDR3 sequence reads: CASTYRQPGTGAFEQFF. The CDR3, as DNA: TGTGCCAGCACTTACCGCCAACCCGGGACAGGGGCGTTTGAGCAGTTCTTC. The chain joins TRBV11-2 to TRBJ2-1; 10 bases are shared with TRBD1. The CDR3 covers 17 residues. V shed 7 bases and J 9 bases; nucleotides not matched to a gene: 18. Looked up from germline, CDR1 is SGHAT and CDR2 is FQNNGV.

The chain joins TRBV27 to TRBJ2-2, with D tentatively TRBD2 (6 bases). Trimming removed 6 bases at V and 0 bases at J, with 17 bases between. The germline gives CDR1 MNHEY, CDR2 SMNVEV (reference sequence). The CDR3 sequence is 17 residues long. The chain's CDR3 is CASRNRGTSSNTGELFF. The CDR3 nucleotides read TGTGCCAGCAGGAATCGAGGCACTAGCTCGAACACCGGGGAGCTGTTTTTT.

This chain joins TRBV6-1 and TRBJ2-1, with D possibly matching TRBD2 (5 bases). Per germline, CDR1 MNHNS and CDR2 SASEGT. Trimming took off 2 bases at V and 0 bases at J, with 8 bases between the two ends. The CDR3 is made up of 15 amino acids. The CDR3 DNA sequence: TGTGCCAGCAGTGAAAGGGCGGGCTCCTACAATGAGCAGTTCTTC. Protein sequence: CASSERAGSYNEQFF.

V is TRBV5-4 and J is TRBJ2-7; D is possibly TRBD1 (6 bases). V was trimmed by 0 bases and J by 0 bases, leaving 13 bases between them. The CDR3 contains 16 residues. Germline CDR1 and CDR2: SGHNT and YYREEE (reference sequence). For the CDR3, the DNA is TGTGCCAGCAGCTTGGCAGGGGCAGGGAGCTCCTACGAGCAGTACTTC. Its translation is CASSLAGAGSSYEQYF.

There are a few counts of this clone. Other DNA sequences in this sample translate to the same CDR3. V and J are TRBV2 and TRBJ2-7, with 9 bases identical to TRBD1. Germline loops: CDR1 SNHLY, CDR2 FYNNEI. V trimming: 2 bases; J trimming: 3 bases; junction bases outside the gene matches: 2. This CDR3 region has 14 residues. CDR3 coding DNA: TGTGCCAGCAGTGAACAGGGACAGGGCTACGAGCAGTACTTC. As protein: CASSEQGQGYEQYF.

The genes are TRBV7-2 and TRBJ1-5, with a tentative D call TRBD1 (6 bases). V was shortened by 1 base and J by 9 bases, with 13 bases between the two germline ends. CDR1 and CDR2 (germline): SGHTA, FQGNSA. There are 14 residues in the CDR3. The CDR3 nucleotides read TGTGCCAGCAGCTTAGGAGACAGGCCCTCGCCCCAGCATTTT. Translating it yields CASSLGDRPSPQHF.

This chain links TRBV7-9 with TRBJ2-7; 10 nucleotides agree with TRBD1. Germline trimming cut 2 bases from V and 6 bases from J; bases unmatched to any gene: 7. This CDR3 has 15 residues. Per the germline V gene, CDR1 is SEHNR and CDR2 is FQNEAQ (reference sequence). The CDR3 DNA follows: TGTGCCAGCAGCTTACCCGGGACAGGGGAGGGCGAGCAGTACTTC. Translated: CASSLPGTGEGEQYF. The full variable domain, in which reference TRBV7-9 and TRBJ2-7 provide the parts outside the CDR3, is DTGVSQNPRHKITKRGQNVTFRCDPISEHNRLYWYRQTLGQGPEFLTYFQNEAQLEKSRLLSDRFSAERPKGSFSTLEIQRTEQGDSAMYLCASSLPGTGEGEQYFGPGTRLTVT.

The J gene is TRBJ2-1, the V gene TRBV24-1; possible D gene TRBD1, 5 bases. Germline CDR1 and CDR2: KGHDR and SFDVKD. V lost 3 bases, J lost 3 bases, and 11 bases lay in between. CDR3 size: 15 residues. The CDR3 DNA is TGTGCCACCAGTGATCCTCGACAGATCTACAATGAGCAGTTCTTC. Translated: CATSDPRQIYNEQFF.

V gene TRBV9 combines with J gene TRBJ2-5; TRBD2 is a possible D gene (6 bases). The CDR3 has 14 amino acids. V lost 4 bases to trimming and J lost 7 bases, with 17 bases between them. CDR1 is SGDLS, CDR2 YYNGEE, per germline. The CDR3, as DNA: TGTGCCAGCAGCAACCCGGGGGTGTCGGCGACCCAGTACTTC. Protein product: CASSNPGVSATQYF.

V and J are TRBV30 and TRBJ2-7, with 10 nucleotides matching TRBD2. V shed 3 bases, J shed 5 bases, and the junction held 16 bases outside the gene matches. This CDR3 has 17 amino acids. The germline gives CDR1 GTSNPN, CDR2 SVGIG (reference sequence). The CDR3 DNA sequence: TGTGCCTGGAGCGATACCCTACGGGGTAGCGGGAGGAACGAGCAGTACTTC. It specifies CAWSDTLRGSGRNEQYF.

The rearrangement uses TRBV9 and TRBJ1-2; D possibly corresponds to TRBD1 (6 bases). The CDR3 loop spans 14 amino acids. CDR1 SGDLS and CDR2 YYNGEE come from the germline V gene. V was shortened by 4 bases and J by 9 bases, with 19 bases between the two germline ends. CDR3 protein: CASSLRVGGNSYTF. CDR3 nucleotides: TGTGCCAGCAGCCTCCGGGTAGGGGGTAACAGCTACACCTTC.

This chain joins TRBV7-8 and TRBJ1-1; D gene ambiguous. The CDR3 length is 13 residues. V was cut by 4 bases and J by 2 bases, with 8 bases left in between. The germline CDR1 and CDR2 sequences are SGHVS and FQNEAQ. For the CDR3, the DNA is TGTGCCAGCAGCTATCCTTTAAACACTGAAGCTTTCTTT. It encodes CASSYPLNTEAFF.

The chain combines TRBV14 with TRBJ2-1, with D possibly TRBD1 on 5 matching bases. The CDR3 sequence is 14 residues long. V gave up 4 bases and J gave up 7 bases, with 14 bases separating them. The germline gives CDR1 SGHDN, CDR2 FVKESK. The CDR3 protein is CASSLLGQSNEQFF. CDR3 coding DNA: TGTGCCAGCAGCCTATTGGGGCAGTCTAATGAGCAGTTCTTC.

There are a few counts of this clone. The rearrangement links TRBV4-1 to TRBJ2-7, with 8 bases that match TRBD1. The CDR3 is 15 amino acids. With 1 base clipped from V and 5 bases from J, the junction kept 7 bases outside the gene matches. The germline V gene encodes CDR1 MGHRA and CDR2 YSYEKL. CDR3 sequence reads: CASSQGPGGTDEQYF. The CDR3 coding sequence is TGCGCCAGCAGCCAAGGACCAGGGGGCACGGACGAGCAGTACTTC.

The chain has TRBV7-2 and TRBJ1-2; D unresolved. Germline V CDR1 and CDR2: SGHTA, FQGNSA. There are 13 residues in the CDR3. Trimming shortened V by 5 bases and J by 3 bases, and 10 bases separated the two germline ends. This CDR3 is CASSPLPYYGYTF. CDR3 coding DNA: TGTGCCAGCAGCCCACTTCCTTACTATGGCTACACCTTC.